The clone carrying this TCR beta chain is labeled as medium-sized. What it binds is unknown. The source of the sample is a study of vaccination and CD4 T cells after COVID-19. About the research overall: By nasal swab PCR, the convalescent patients were SARS-CoV-2 positive, with several mild cases and one severe.

Trimming took 8 bases from V and 3 from J, leaving 10 bases between them. The CDR3 runs to 12 residues. The germline CDR1 and CDR2 sequences are MNHNS and SASEGT. Specified treatment: 10-day PBMC culture with coronavirus spike peptide pools or control peptides (ViraFEST assay). At the Johns Hopkins FTIC core, DNA taken from cultured CD4+ T cells was sequenced by way of the Oncomine TCR Beta short-read assay. From CD4+ T cells that had been cultured, genomic DNA was extracted. A single record per CDR3 protein comes from TCRdb applying MiXCR to the PCR reads. The sample yields 10,000 or so distinct CDR3 sequences, roughly two fifths seen once.

Source: CD4+ T cells from blood, cultured in vitro, taken after SARS-CoV-2 vaccination. The chain recombines TRBV6-1 with TRBJ1-2; the D gene is possibly TRBD1 (6 bases). The clonotype comes from a human donor who had recovered from COVID-19. This CDR3 is CASDRSYYGYTF. CDR3 nucleotide sequence: TGTGCCAGCGACAGGAGCTACTATGGCTACACCTTC.